This T cell receptor beta chain was sequenced in a study of blood T cell repertoires in COVID-19. The CDR3 extends over 17 amino acids. Germline lookup yields CDR1 SGHTA and CDR2 FQGTGA. The V gene end was trimmed by 1 base and the J gene end by 6 bases; junction bases not matched to a gene: 5. TCRdb's table, derived via immunoSEQ multiplex PCR, lists solely in-frame clones and lacks some. The table includes approximately 330,000 clones, around nine tenths detected once. This sequence was found in a woman aged 25 to 45 who had recovered from COVID-19. Sequencing was carried out using PBMCs or T cells enriched from blood (not recorded which). The V call is TRBV7-3, the J call TRBJ2-2; 13 positions match TRBD2. The CDR3 sequence is CASSLILAGGPAGELFF. The DNA for the CDR3 is TGTGCCAGCAGCTTAATACTAGCGGGAGGGCCTGCCGGGGAGCTGTTTTTT.